This TCR beta chain was sequenced in a study of cytomegalovirus exposure and HLA in healthy donors. Overall study results and limits: A further, later analysis showed that HLA-associated TCR beta chains (compared with equally common others) were more clonally expanded. Later analysis identified a missense DCLRE1C variant that was linked to TCR beta V- and J-gene trimming. HLA allele associations emerged for 17,000 or so TCR beta sequences in a later analysis, at 0.05 false discovery rate.

Primers: 60 Vbeta forward and 13 Jbeta reverse. Authors' processing steps: In a later analysis, of around 85 million unique beta chains, some 10 million appeared in at least two donors. The assay was immunoSEQ multiplex PCR, and TCRdb's table has in-frame clones only and misses some. V, J and clone size were drawn from that table, and D and trimming were deduced from the DNA. The profile shows approximately 170,000 clones, about 85% of them singletons. V gave up 1 base and J gave up 4 bases; unmatched junction bases: 4. CDR1 and CDR2 (germline): MNHNY, SVGAGI (reference sequence). This CDR3 comprises 15 residues. This clone was observed a handful of times. Its antigen remains unidentified.

This receptor was obtained from a boy aged 2-15 years in good health and CMV-seronegative. The sample comprised PBMCs. J is TRBJ2-5 and V is TRBV6-6, with 9 bases identical to TRBD1. The CDR3 is CASSYFRGQGETQYF. The CDR3 DNA reads TGTGCCAGCAGTTACTTCCGGGGACAGGGAGAGACCCAGTACTTC.